The 6 T cell receptor beta chains below all came from one sample that was sequenced in a study of T cell responses to AZD1222 COVID-19 vaccine. TCRdb's table, derived via immunoSEQ multiplex PCR, lists solely in-frame clones and lacks some. The sample yields over 110,000 clones, around 89% seen once. Sequenced material: peripheral blood, taken on day 0 of AZD1222 vaccination. The receptors derive from an adult in good health.

The V gene is TRBV19, the J gene TRBJ1-2; D is perhaps TRBD1 (6 bases). The CDR3 is made up of 14 amino acids. V shed 4 bases and J shed 2 bases, with 11 bases lying between them. Germline V gives CDR1 LNHDA, CDR2 SQIVND (reference sequence). The CDR3 DNA follows: TGTGCCAGTAGTAGGGGAGACAGGAACTATGGCTACACCTTC. As protein: CASSRGDRNYGYTF.

The rearrangement joins TRBV2 to TRBJ1-3, with 9 bases matching TRBD1. Germline V gene sequence: CDR1 SNHLY, CDR2 FYNNEI. There are 12 residues in the CDR3. The V and J ends lost 5 bases and 10 bases, in that order; junction bases with no gene match: 3. CDR3 DNA: TGTGCCAGCAGTCGGACAGGGGAAACCATATATTTT. Translated, it gives CASSRTGETIYF.

This chain joins TRBV6-4 and TRBJ1-6, with D perhaps TRBD1 (6 bases). The germline V gene encodes CDR1 MRHNA and CDR2 SNTAGT. CDR3 length equals 16 residues. V lost 2 bases and J lost 8, with 16 bases in between. The CDR3 region has the DNA TGTGCCAGCAGTGACGAAGGGGGACGAAGGGATTCACCCCTCCACTTT. Its protein product is CASSDEGGRRDSPLHF.

CDR3 DNA sequence: TGTGCCAGCAGCCCACTAGTTCGTGAGCAGTTCTTC. It yields the protein CASSPLVREQFF. V usage is TRBV12-3 or TRBV12-4 and J usage is TRBJ2-1, with D maybe TRBD2 (5 bases). The CDR3 runs 12 residues. V was shortened by 6 bases and J by 9 bases, with 12 bases between the two germline ends.

The chain uses TRBV2 and TRBJ1-1; D perhaps matches TRBD1 (5 bases). The CDR3 length is 12 residues. Trimming removed 8 bases from V and 7 bases from J, with 14 bases in between. Germline CDR1 SNHLY, CDR2 FYNNEI. This CDR3 is CASGGGRDEAFF. The CDR3 bases are TGTGCCAGCGGGGGGGGAAGGGATGAAGCTTTCTTT.

The chain joins TRBV7-2 to TRBJ1-2, with a possible D match to TRBD1 (6 bases). Germline CDR1 reads SGHTA; CDR2 reads FQGNSA. The CDR3 totals 16 residues. V lost 1 base to trimming and J lost 1 base, with 13 bases between them. CDR3 sequence (DNA): TGTGCCAGCAGCTTAGTTGACAGGAGCCGTAACTATGGCTACACCTTC. Encoded protein: CASSLVDRSRNYGYTF.